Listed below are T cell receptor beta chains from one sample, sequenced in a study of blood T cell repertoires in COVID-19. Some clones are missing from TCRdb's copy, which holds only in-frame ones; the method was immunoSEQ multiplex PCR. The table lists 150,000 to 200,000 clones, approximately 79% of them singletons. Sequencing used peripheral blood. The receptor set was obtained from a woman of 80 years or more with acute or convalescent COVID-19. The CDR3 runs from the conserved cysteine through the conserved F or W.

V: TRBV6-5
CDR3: CASSYGASPIGNTIYF

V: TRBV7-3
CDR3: CASSLAVDRGFGELFF

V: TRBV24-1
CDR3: CATSDSRTGGTYNEQFF

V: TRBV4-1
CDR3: CASSQVLLGGIGYEQYF

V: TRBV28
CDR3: CASSDYRDPDIF

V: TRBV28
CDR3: CASKGTSGYSYEQYF

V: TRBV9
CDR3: CASHPYPKLFF

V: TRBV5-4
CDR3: CASSLLRGDGYTF

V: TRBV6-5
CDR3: CASSYPGQGGGYTF

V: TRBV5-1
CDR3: CASSLLGGVDGTQYF

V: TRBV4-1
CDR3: CASSQDSGTIYGYTF

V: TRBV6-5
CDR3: CASSSGQGVQPQHF

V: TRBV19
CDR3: CASTPSTGENSPLHF

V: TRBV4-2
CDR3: CASSQDGTRATDTQYF

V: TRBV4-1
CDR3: CASSQDAQRGYSYEQYF

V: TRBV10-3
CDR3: CAISRELNTEAFF

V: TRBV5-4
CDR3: CASSVGARDYGYTF

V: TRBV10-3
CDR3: CATSWGDNEQFF

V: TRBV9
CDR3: CASSVAYGTENTEAFF

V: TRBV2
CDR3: CASKYSGTGLEKLFF

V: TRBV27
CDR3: CASSLGQANQPQHF

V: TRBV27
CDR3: CASRGMSSYEQYF

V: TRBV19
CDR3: CASSRTSGEVYNEQFF

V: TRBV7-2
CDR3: CASSPDSIPREQYF

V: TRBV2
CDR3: CASSLSGFSNQPQHF

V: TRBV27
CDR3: CASRTGAGTDTQYF

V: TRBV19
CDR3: CASSNGGVGQGFAFF

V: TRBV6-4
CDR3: CASSVADRGQNSPLHF

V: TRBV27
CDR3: CASSFTGDTGELFF

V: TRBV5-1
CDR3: CASSLGAHSYNEQFF

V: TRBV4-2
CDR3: CASSQRTGNVDADTQYF

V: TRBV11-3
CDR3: CASSLSRPGADTQYF

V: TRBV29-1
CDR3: CSGGDRAPPETQYF